This is a list of T cell receptor beta chains from one sample in a study of blood T cell repertoires in COVID-19. TCRdb's table, derived via immunoSEQ multiplex PCR, lists solely in-frame clones and lacks some. The repertoire holds hundreds of thousands of clones, with 80% to 90% as singletons. The sample comprised PBMCs or T cells enriched from blood (not recorded which). The receptor source for this set is a woman aged 18-35 years who had recovered from COVID-19. Both conserved end residues are part of each CDR3. A D gene is named only where the DNA matches it firmly. Expanded clones get a size class; other rows say once, few or many, or leave the size out.

>NA|TRBV9|NA|TRBJ1-1
TGTGCCAGCAGCGTAGGTCTGTCTACCACTGAAGCTTTCTTT
CASSVGLSTTEAFF
>NA|TRBV3-1/TRBV3-2|NA|TRBJ2-5
TGTGCCAGCAGCCACAGGCGCCAAGAGACCCAGTACTTC
CASSHRRQETQYF
>NA|TRBV7-2|NA|TRBJ2-1
TGTGCCAGCAGCTTACAAGACTTTGAGCAGTTCTTC
CASSLQDFEQFF
>NA|TRBV7-8|NA|TRBJ1-5
TGTGCCAGCAGCTTAGGCAGGGTCGGTCAGCCCCAGCATTTT
CASSLGRVGQPQHF
>TRBD1|TRBV7-8|NA|TRBJ2-7
TGTGCCAGCAGCGTGGACAGGGATAACTACGAGCAGTACTTC
CASSVDRDNYEQYF
>TRBD1|TRBV10-3|NA|TRBJ1-5
TGTGCCATCAGTGAGTCGGACAGGGGTATCCAGCCCCAGCATTTT
CAISESDRGIQPQHF
>NA|TRBV5-8|NA|TRBJ1-2
TGTGCCAGCAGCTTCCGCCAGGGCTACGGCTACACCTTC
CASSFRQGYGYTF
>NA|TRBV4-3|NA|TRBJ2-7
TGCGCCAGCAGCCAAGGAACAGGGAACACCTACGAGCAGTACTTC
CASSQGTGNTYEQYF
>NA|TRBV28|NA|TRBJ1-2
TGTGCCAGCAGCGTTGGGGGGGCTTACTATGGCTACACCTTC
CASSVGGAYYGYTF
>TRBD2|TRBV7-8|NA|TRBJ2-1
TGTGCCAGCAGCTTAACCACCTCTAGCGGGACGTGGAATGAGCAGTTCTTC
CASSLTTSSGTWNEQFF
>NA|TRBV19|NA|TRBJ1-1
TGTGCCAGTAGTACGGGACATTTGAACACTGAAGCTTTCTTT
CASSTGHLNTEAFF
>NA|TRBV5-1|once|TRBJ1-1
TGCGCCAGCAGCTTGCAGGTTTTGAACACTGAAGCTTTCTTT
CASSLQVLNTEAFF
>TRBD2|TRBV6-6|NA|TRBJ2-1
TGTGCCAGCAGTCACGCCGGGACTAGCGGGAATAATGAGCAGTTCTTC
CASSHAGTSGNNEQFF
>TRBD2|TRBV20-1|NA|TRBJ2-7
TGCAGTGCTAGTGGACTAGGGAAGGACGAGCAGTACTTC
CSASGLGKDEQYF
>NA|TRBV15|NA|TRBJ1-1
TGTGCCACCAGTCCGGGACATTGGAACACTGAAGCTTTCTTT
CATSPGHWNTEAFF
>NA|TRBV2|NA|TRBJ1-6
TGTGCCAGCAGGACTGACAGGAATCGGGTCTCCTATAATTCACCCCTCCACTTT
CASRTDRNRVSYNSPLHF
>TRBD1|TRBV28|few|TRBJ2-4
TGTGCCAGCAGTTACAATCCGGGACAGGGGGCTAGGGACATTCAGTACTTC
CASSYNPGQGARDIQYF
>NA|TRBV5-8|NA|TRBJ1-3
TGTGCCACCTCGAGAAGTACAGTTAGCTCTGGAAACACCATATATTTT
CATSRSTVSSGNTIYF
>TRBD1|TRBV5-6|NA|TRBJ1-5
TGTGCCAGCAGCTTGTTTGGGACAGGGAGTCAGCCCCAGCATTTT
CASSLFGTGSQPQHF
>TRBD1|TRBV3-1/TRBV3-2|few|TRBJ1-2
TGTGCCAGCAGTCGGGACAGGACCTATGGCTACACCTTC
CASSRDRTYGYTF
>TRBD1|TRBV6-5|few|TRBJ2-5
TGTGCCAGCAGATGGGACAGAAAAGAGACCCAGTACTTC
CASRWDRKETQYF
>NA|TRBV7-6|NA|TRBJ2-7
TGTGCCAGCAGCGCTCAACCGGGGGAGCAGTACTTC
CASSAQPGEQYF
>NA|TRBV27|NA|TRBJ1-2
TGTGCCAGCAGTAGGGGGGGGAACTATGGCTACACCTTC
CASSRGGNYGYTF
>TRBD1|TRBV6-2/TRBV6-3|few|TRBJ2-7
TGTGCCAGCAGTTATCTTACAGGGGATCCCTACGAGCAGTACTTC
CASSYLTGDPYEQYF
>TRBD2|TRBV28|NA|TRBJ2-7
TGTGCCAGCAGTTTTACTGGAGCGGGAGGGGACTCCTACGAGCAGTACTTC
CASSFTGAGGDSYEQYF
>NA|TRBV5-1|NA|TRBJ2-2
TGCGCCAGCAGCTTAGCGGTGGGCACCGGGGAGCTGTTTTTT
CASSLAVGTGELFF
>TRBD1|TRBV6-6|NA|TRBJ1-5
TGTGCCAGCAGTCTACAGGGGGCGGTTCAGCCCCAGCATTTT
CASSLQGAVQPQHF
>NA|TRBV6-2/TRBV6-3|few|TRBJ1-5
TGTGCCAGCAGTTACTCCGGGGGTGCAAATCAGCCCCAGCATTTT
CASSYSGGANQPQHF
>TRBD2|TRBV7-2|few|TRBJ2-2
TGTGCCAGCAGCTTAGCCCGAAAGCGGGAGGGCCCAAATACCGGGGAGCTGTTTTTT
CASSLARKREGPNTGELFF
>TRBD1|TRBV5-1|NA|TRBJ1-2
TGCGCCAGCAGAGGGACAGGGGGCGCAGGTAGAGAGAGCTACACCTTC
CASRGTGGAGRESYTF
>TRBD1|TRBV6-2/TRBV6-3|NA|TRBJ2-6
TGTGCCAGCAGTGGACAGGGGGCGGCTGGGGCCAACGTCCTGACTTTC
CASSGQGAAGANVLTF
>TRBD1|TRBV5-1|NA|TRBJ1-4
TGCGCCAGCAGCTTGGAAGACAGGGTGTGGGAAAAACTGTTTTTT
CASSLEDRVWEKLFF
>TRBD1|TRBV5-1|NA|TRBJ1-1
TGCGCCAGCAGCTACCAGGGGGCAGACACTGAAGCTTTCTTT
CASSYQGADTEAFF
>TRBD1|TRBV19|NA|TRBJ2-1
TGTGCCAGTACCGACAGGGGCTACAATGAGCAGTTCTTC
CASTDRGYNEQFF
>NA|TRBV27|NA|TRBJ1-5
TGTGCCAGCAGTAACCGAAGGGGTACAGGGAGCCAGCCCCAGCATTTT
CASSNRRGTGSQPQHF
>TRBD1|TRBV4-1|NA|TRBJ1-1
TGCGCCAGCAGCCAAGATTTTCCAGGGGGCACTACCCCCGAAACTGAAGCTTTCTTT
CASSQDFPGGTTPETEAFF
>TRBD2|TRBV3-1/TRBV3-2|NA|TRBJ2-5
TGTGCCAGCAGCCCGTCCGGGACTAGCGGGGGGGCGGTATTATCGGAGACCCAGTACTTC
CASSPSGTSGGAVLSETQYF
>TRBD1|TRBV6-1|NA|TRBJ2-7
TGTGCCAGCAGTTCCCCGGGACAGGGGTCCTACGAGCAGTACTTC
CASSSPGQGSYEQYF
>NA|TRBV19|NA|TRBJ1-4
TGTGCCAGTAGTCAACAGGCAACTAATGAAAAACTGTTTTTT
CASSQQATNEKLFF
>TRBD2|TRBV27|NA|TRBJ2-1
TGTGCCAGCAGTTCACAAATCCCGGGACTAGCGGAAGCACATGAGCAGTTCTTC
CASSSQIPGLAEAHEQFF
>TRBD2|TRBV9|few|TRBJ2-5
TGTGCCAGCAGCGTAGGCCCACTAGCTTCAGCGGGAGAAGAGACCCAGTACTTC
CASSVGPLASAGEETQYF
>NA|TRBV19|NA|TRBJ1-3
TGTGCCAGTAGTGCAGGGTCCAGAAACACCATATATTTT
CASSAGSRNTIYF
>TRBD1|TRBV7-6|NA|TRBJ2-3
TGTGCCAGCAGCTTCACAGGGGGCACAGATACGCAGTATTTT
CASSFTGGTDTQYF
>NA|TRBV5-1|NA|TRBJ1-1
TGCGCCAGCAGCCCGGGGGAGGACAAACCCTTACTCGAAGCTTTCTTT
CASSPGEDKPLLEAFF
>NA|TRBV7-2|NA|TRBJ1-2
TGTGCCAGCAGCTTACCCCGGTGGAGGGCGGGCTATGGCTACACCTTC
CASSLPRWRAGYGYTF
>TRBD1|TRBV13|NA|TRBJ2-7
TGTGCCAGCAGCTTGGGGACAGGGCGCGGACGGGAGCAGTACTTC
CASSLGTGRGREQYF
>TRBD2|TRBV4-1|NA|TRBJ2-1
TGCGCCAGCAGCCATCTGACTAGCGGACCCTACAATGAGCAGTTCTTC
CASSHLTSGPYNEQFF
>TRBD1|TRBV29-1|NA|TRBJ1-6
TGCAGCGTCGCAGGGGGAGGAAATTCACCCCTCCACTTT
CSVAGGGNSPLHF
>NA|TRBV6-5|NA|TRBJ1-2
TGTGCCAGCAGTACGGCCAGGGATGGAGGCTACACCTTC
CASSTARDGGYTF
>TRBD2|TRBV19|NA|TRBJ2-7
TGTGCCAGTAGTGCCCTAGGAGCGGGGGCCGTCTACGAGCAGTACTTC
CASSALGAGAVYEQYF
>NA|TRBV6-2/TRBV6-3|NA|TRBJ1-6
TGTGCCAGCAGTCCCGGGATCCCCGCAACAGACGGGAATTATAATTCACCCCTCCACTTT
CASSPGIPATDGNYNSPLHF
>NA|TRBV28|NA|TRBJ1-1
TGTGCCAGCAGTTTACTGCCGGGGATGAACACTGAAGCTTTCTTT
CASSLLPGMNTEAFF
>NA|TRBV6-4|NA|TRBJ2-7
TGTGCCAGCAGACTCTTACCGACAGACTCCTACGAGCAGTACTTC
CASRLLPTDSYEQYF
>NA|TRBV7-9|NA|TRBJ1-2
TGTGCCAGCAGCATCAACAGCTATGGCTACACCTTC
CASSINSYGYTF
>TRBD2|TRBV11-1|NA|TRBJ2-3
TGTGCCAGCAGCCAACTAGCGTCTAGCACAGATACGCAGTATTTT
CASSQLASSTDTQYF
>NA|TRBV19|NA|TRBJ1-4
TGTGCCAGTAGTTTCCATCGGGGAACTAATGAAAAACTGTTTTTT
CASSFHRGTNEKLFF
>NA|TRBV5-1|NA|TRBJ2-5
TGCGCCAGCAGCCCGCTTATCGCGGAGACCCAGTACTTC
CASSPLIAETQYF
>NA|TRBV7-2|NA|TRBJ1-2
TGTGCCAGCAGCTTAATAAGAGCAGGGTTAAGCTATGGCTACACCTTC
CASSLIRAGLSYGYTF
>NA|TRBV5-1|NA|TRBJ2-7
TGCGCCAGCAGCTTGGAAAGTTCGGTCGAGCAGTACTTC
CASSLESSVEQYF
>NA|TRBV7-2|NA|TRBJ2-1
TGTGCCAGCAGCTTGGGCCTTTACAATGAGCAGTTCTTC
CASSLGLYNEQFF